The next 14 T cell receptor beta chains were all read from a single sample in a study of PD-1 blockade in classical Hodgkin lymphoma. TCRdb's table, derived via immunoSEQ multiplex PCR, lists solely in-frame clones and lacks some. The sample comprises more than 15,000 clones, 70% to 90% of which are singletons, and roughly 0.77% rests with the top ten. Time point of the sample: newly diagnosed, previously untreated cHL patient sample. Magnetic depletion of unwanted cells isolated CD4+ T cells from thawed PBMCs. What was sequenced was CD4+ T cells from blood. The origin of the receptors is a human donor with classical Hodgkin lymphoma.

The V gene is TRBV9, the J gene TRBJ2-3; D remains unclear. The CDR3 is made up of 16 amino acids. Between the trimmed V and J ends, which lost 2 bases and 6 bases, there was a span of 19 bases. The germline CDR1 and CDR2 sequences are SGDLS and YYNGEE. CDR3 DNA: TGTGCCAGCAGCGTCCGATTGGCAGGCGGCCAGGATACGCAGTATTTT. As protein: CASSVRLAGGQDTQYF.

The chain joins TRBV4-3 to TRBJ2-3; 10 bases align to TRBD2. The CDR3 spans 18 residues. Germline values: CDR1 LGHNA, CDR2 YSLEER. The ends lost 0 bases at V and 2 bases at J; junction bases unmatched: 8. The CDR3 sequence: CASSQDGASGGFTDTQYF. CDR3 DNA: TGCGCCAGCAGCCAAGATGGGGCTAGCGGGGGTTTCACAGATACGCAGTATTTT.

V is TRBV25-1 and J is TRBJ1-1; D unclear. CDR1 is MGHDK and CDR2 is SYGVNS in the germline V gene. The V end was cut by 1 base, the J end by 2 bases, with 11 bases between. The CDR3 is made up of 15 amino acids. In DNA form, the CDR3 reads TGTGCCAGCAGTGAATCAGATCGTTTCAACACTGAAGCTTTCTTT. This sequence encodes CASSESDRFNTEAFF.

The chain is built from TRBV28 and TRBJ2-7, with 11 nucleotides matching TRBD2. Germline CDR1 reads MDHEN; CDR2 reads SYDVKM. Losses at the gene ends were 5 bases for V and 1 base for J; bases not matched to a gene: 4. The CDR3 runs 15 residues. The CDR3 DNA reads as TGTGCCAGCAGTCCCAGACTAGCGGGATCCTACGAGCAGTACTTC. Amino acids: CASSPRLAGSYEQYF.

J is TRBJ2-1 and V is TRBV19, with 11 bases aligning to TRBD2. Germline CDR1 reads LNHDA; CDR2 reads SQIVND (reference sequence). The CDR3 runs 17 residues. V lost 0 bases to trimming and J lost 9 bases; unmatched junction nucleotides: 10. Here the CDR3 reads CASSIEASGRIPGEQFF. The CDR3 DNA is TGTGCCAGTAGTATAGAGGCTAGCGGGAGGATCCCGGGTGAGCAGTTCTTC.

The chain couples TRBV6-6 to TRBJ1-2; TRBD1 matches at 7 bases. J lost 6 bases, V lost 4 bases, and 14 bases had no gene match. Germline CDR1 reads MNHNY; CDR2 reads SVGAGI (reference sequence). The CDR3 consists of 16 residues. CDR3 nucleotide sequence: TGTGCCAGCAGTTTATCGCTCTTGGGAGGGGGCGATGGCTACACCTTC. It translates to CASSLSLLGGGDGYTF.

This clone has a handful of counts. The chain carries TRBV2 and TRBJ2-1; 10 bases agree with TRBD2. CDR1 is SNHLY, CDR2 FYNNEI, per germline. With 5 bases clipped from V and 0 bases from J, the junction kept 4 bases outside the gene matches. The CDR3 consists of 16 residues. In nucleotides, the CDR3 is TGTGCCAGCAGTCCGACTAGCGGGTTCTCCTACAATGAGCAGTTCTTC. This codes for CASSPTSGFSYNEQFF.

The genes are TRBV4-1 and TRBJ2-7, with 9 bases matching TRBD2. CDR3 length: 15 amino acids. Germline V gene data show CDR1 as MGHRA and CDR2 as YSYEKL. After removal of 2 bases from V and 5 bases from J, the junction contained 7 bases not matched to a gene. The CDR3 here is CASSQLAGGPNEQYF. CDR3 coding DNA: TGCGCCAGCAGCCAATTGGCGGGAGGGCCCAACGAGCAGTACTTC.

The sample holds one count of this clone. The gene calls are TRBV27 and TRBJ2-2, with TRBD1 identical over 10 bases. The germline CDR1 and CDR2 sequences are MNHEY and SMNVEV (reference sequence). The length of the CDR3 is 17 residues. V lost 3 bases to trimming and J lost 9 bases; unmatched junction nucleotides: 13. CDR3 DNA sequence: TGTGCCAGCAGTTTCGTCCGACGGACAGGGGGAAGTTGGGAGCTGTTTTTT. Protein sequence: CASSFVRRTGGSWELFF.

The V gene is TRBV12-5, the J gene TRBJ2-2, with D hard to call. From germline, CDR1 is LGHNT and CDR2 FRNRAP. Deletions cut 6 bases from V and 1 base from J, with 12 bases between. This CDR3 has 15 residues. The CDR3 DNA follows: TGTGCTAGTGGGCCAGGTCTTGGGAACACCGGGGAGCTGTTTTTT. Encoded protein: CASGPGLGNTGELFF.

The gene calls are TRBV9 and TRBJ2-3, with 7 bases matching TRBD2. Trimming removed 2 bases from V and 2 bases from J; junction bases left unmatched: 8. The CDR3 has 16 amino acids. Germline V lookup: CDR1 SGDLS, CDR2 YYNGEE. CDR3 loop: CASSVVWGGPTDTQYF. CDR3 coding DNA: TGTGCCAGCAGCGTCGTGTGGGGGGGACCCACAGATACGCAGTATTTT.

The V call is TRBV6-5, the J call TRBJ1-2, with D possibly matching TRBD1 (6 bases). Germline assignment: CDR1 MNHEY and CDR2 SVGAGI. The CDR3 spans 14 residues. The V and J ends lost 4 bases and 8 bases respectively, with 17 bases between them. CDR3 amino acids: CASSSNSGTSGYTF. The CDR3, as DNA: TGTGCCAGCAGTTCTAACTCGGGGACATCCGGCTACACCTTC.

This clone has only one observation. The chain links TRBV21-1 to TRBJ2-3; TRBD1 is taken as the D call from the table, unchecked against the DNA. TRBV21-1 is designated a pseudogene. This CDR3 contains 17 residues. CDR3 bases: TGTGCCAGCAGCAAAGAAAACAAAGGACAGGGCACAGATACGCAGTATTTT. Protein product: CASSKENKGQGTDTQYF.

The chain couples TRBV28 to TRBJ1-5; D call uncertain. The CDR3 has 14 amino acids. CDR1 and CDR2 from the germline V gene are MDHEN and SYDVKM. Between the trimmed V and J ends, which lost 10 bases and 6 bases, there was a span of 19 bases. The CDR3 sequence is CATFKVGVGQPQHF. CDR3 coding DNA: TGTGCCACCTTCAAAGTTGGGGTTGGTCAGCCCCAGCATTTT. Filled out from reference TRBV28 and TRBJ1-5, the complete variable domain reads DVKVTQSSRYLVKRTGEKVFLECVQDMDHENMFWYRQDPGLGLRLIYFSYDVKMKEKGDIPEGYSVSREKKERFSLILESASTNQTSMYLCATFKVGVGQPQHFGDGTRLSIL.